One and the same sample provided the 12 T cell receptor beta chains below, sequenced in a study of blood T cell repertoires in COVID-19. Sequencing used immunoSEQ multiplex PCR; TCRdb keeps in-frame clones, though not all of them. The profile covers about 86,000 clones, with around 87% appearing a single time and more than 1% taken by the ten largest. The sequenced material came from peripheral blood. The receptors originated from a human donor in a cohort sampled during active COVID-19.

In this sample, this clone turned up once. The CDR3, as DNA: TGTGCCACCAGCGTTCTCTGGGAGCCCTCTCGGGGCTACACCTTC. Protein: CATSVLWEPSRGYTF. This chain links TRBV24-1 with TRBJ1-2; D ambiguous. Germline CDR1 and CDR2: KGHDR and SFDVKD. CDR3 size: 15 residues. V was trimmed by 7 bases and J by 8 bases, leaving 22 bases between them.

The CDR3 region has the DNA TGTGCCAGCAGCCGCCGGGGGGGGAATAAAAATTCACCCCTCCACTTT. Residues: CASSRRGGNKNSPLHF. V is TRBV13 and J is TRBJ1-6; tentative D call: TRBD1 (5 bases). This CDR3 region has 16 residues. V was cut by 5 bases and J by 7 bases, with 18 bases left in between. CDR1 and CDR2 from the germline V gene are PRHDT and FYEKMQ (reference sequence). The variable domain in full, completed from reference TRBV13 and TRBJ1-6, reads AAGVIQSPRHLIKEKRETATLKCYPIPRHDTVYWYQQGPGQDPQFLISFYEKMQSDKGSIPDRFSAQQFSDYHSELNMSSLELGDSALYFCASSRRGGNKNSPLHFGNGTRLTVT.

The chain combines TRBV18 with TRBJ2-3, with D possibly TRBD1 on 5 matching bases. The ends were cut back, 5 bases at V and 4 bases at J, with 19 bases in the middle. The germline V gene encodes CDR1 KGHSH and CDR2 LQKENI. CDR3 length: 16 amino acids. In nucleotides, the CDR3 is TGTGCCAGCTCAACCAGCTCAGGGCGCGATCCAGATACGCAGTATTTT. Protein: CASSTSSGRDPDTQYF. Together with reference TRBV18 and TRBJ2-3, the CDR3 gives the full variable domain: NAGVMQNPRHLVRRRGQEARLRCSPMKGHSHVYWYRQLPEEGLKFMVYLQKENIIDESGMPKERFSAEFPKEGPSILRIQQVVRGDSAAYFCASSTSSGRDPDTQYFGPGTRLTVL.

The gene calls are TRBV19 and TRBJ1-5; no clear D gene. From germline, CDR1 is LNHDA and CDR2 SQIVND (reference sequence). The V end was cut by 9 bases, the J end by 6 bases, with 12 bases between. The CDR3 runs 12 residues. CDR3 DNA sequence: TGTGCCAGCAGTGAGGAGCGTCAGCCCCAGCATTTT. It translates to CASSEERQPQHF.

The V gene is TRBV6-1, the J gene TRBJ1-2; TRBD1 matches 9 bases. Germline assignment: CDR1 MNHNS and CDR2 SASEGT. The CDR3 contains 17 residues. V was pared by 1 base and J by 0 bases, with 6 bases of the junction left unmatched. CDR3 loop: CASSEDRGLKANYGYTF. The CDR3 coding sequence is TGTGCCAGCAGTGAAGACAGGGGGCTGAAAGCTAACTATGGCTACACCTTC.

This clone has a single count. The chain employs TRBV6-6 and TRBJ2-5; D unclear. Trimming removed 8 bases from V and 2 bases from J, with 12 bases in between. The CDR3 is 13 amino acids. Germline CDR1 and CDR2: MNHNY and SVGAGI (reference sequence). CDR3 DNA: TGTGCCAGCGGCCCAGGAAGGCAAGAGACCCAGTACTTC. Its translation is CASGPGRQETQYF.

The chain recombines TRBV29-1 with TRBJ2-1, with D tentatively TRBD2 (5 bases). The CDR3 sequence is 12 residues long. Germline V gives CDR1 SQVTM, CDR2 ANQGSEA. V lost 7 bases and J lost 6, with 13 bases in between. CDR3 sequence reads: CSAWGAGNEQFF. The DNA for the CDR3 is TGCAGCGCCTGGGGAGCTGGCAATGAGCAGTTCTTC.

This chain connects TRBV3-1 (or the pseudogene TRBV3-2) to TRBJ2-1; 7 positions agree with TRBD2. Germline V gene data show CDR1 as LGHDT and CDR2 as YNNKEL (reference sequence). Trimming took 1 base from V and 6 from J; bases not matched to a gene: 6. This CDR3 has 15 residues. The CDR3 loop reads CASSQVAGGGNEQFF. The CDR3 DNA is TGTGCCAGCAGCCAAGTAGCGGGCGGCGGCAATGAGCAGTTCTTC.

This chain joins TRBV28 and TRBJ2-1; TRBD2 agrees at 13 bases. The CDR3 contains 22 residues. The J segment lost 8 bases and the V segment lost 3 bases, leaving 25 bases of the junction unmatched. Germline loops: CDR1 MDHEN, CDR2 SYDVKM. CDR3: CASSFGQIGLAGDRVGRDEQFF. In DNA, the CDR3 is TGTGCCAGCAGTTTCGGGCAAATAGGACTAGCGGGAGATCGGGTAGGTAGGGATGAGCAGTTCTTC.

The J gene is TRBJ2-1, the V gene TRBV27, with TRBD2 matching 7 bases. The germline V gene has CDR1 MNHEY and CDR2 SMNVEV (reference sequence). Germline trimming cut 7 bases from V and 3 bases from J; bases unmatched to any gene: 6. CDR3 length: 14 amino acids. CDR3 amino acids: CASTPTGGYNEQFF. The DNA for the CDR3 is TGTGCCAGCACTCCGACGGGAGGCTACAATGAGCAGTTCTTC.

The J gene is TRBJ2-1, the V gene TRBV20-1; D is undetermined. V lost 0 bases, J lost 6 bases, and 3 bases lay in between. CDR3 size: 11 residues. Germline loops: CDR1 DFQATT, CDR2 SNEGSKA (reference sequence). The chain's CDR3 is CSARDLNEQFF. CDR3 nucleotides: TGCAGTGCTAGAGATCTCAATGAGCAGTTCTTC.

This clone occurred once. This rearrangement joins TRBV4-2 to TRBJ2-1; tentatively, D is TRBD2 (6 bases). In germline, CDR1 is LGHNA, CDR2 YNFKEQ. There are 18 residues in the CDR3. Trimming cost V 0 bases and J 4 bases, with 19 bases left between them. The CDR3 loop is CASSQDPLGPGAYNEQFF. The CDR3 DNA follows: TGTGCCAGCAGCCAAGACCCCCTGGGACCGGGAGCTTACAATGAGCAGTTCTTC.